This is a list of T cell receptor beta chains from one sample in a study of radiation and T cells in renal cell carcinoma. The method was immunoSEQ multiplex PCR; TCRdb's version includes in-frame clones alone and lacks a portion of them. The sample includes approximately 150,000 clones, 75% to 90% seen only once; the top ten take over 15%. Sample: blood, taken from a patient whose treatment included radiotherapy and nephrectomy. These receptors were taken from a woman aged 45-59 years with renal cell carcinoma. Both conserved end residues are part of each CDR3. Not every row has a clone size; where given, it reads once, few, many or a size class.

>-|TRBV5-1
CASSPEKAGAHEQYF
>-|TRBV11-2
CASSLELALAAKNIQYF
>-|TRBV7-8
CASSSDRGVEKLFF
>-|TRBV5-1
CASSVGETGGLDEQYF
>-|TRBV28
CASSLDTKGYTF
>-|TRBV5-6
CASSSPTSNQPQHF
>-|TRBV5-8
CASSLGGHNTEAFF
>-|TRBV4-3
CASSQDLVAGVVGGDTQYF
>-|TRBV6-6
CASSPRLAGNNEQFF
>-|TRBV6-1
CASSPTEYEQYF
>-|TRBV2
CASSWVSSYNSPLHF
>-|TRBV18
CASSPRGGTGELFF
>-|TRBV4-1
CASRQPGARRDSPLHF
>-|TRBV30
CAWSVPGAGSYEQYF
>-|TRBV6-1
CASRAGGPNRNEQYF
>-|TRBV7-9
CASSYGQGHQPQHF
>-|TRBV4-3
CASSQDSLGVREQFF
>-|TRBV4-1
CASTEGSTGELFF
>-|TRBV28
CASTVDRASYGYTF
>few|TRBV6-6
CASSQGQSEKLFF
>-|TRBV28
CASSLNRADYEQYF
>-|TRBV5-1
CASSLNRALNEKLFF
>once|TRBV7-2
CASSWGFGGRTEAFF
>-|TRBV5-4
CASSLEAKQADTQYF
>-|TRBV28
CASKSVTRVNEKLFF
>-|TRBV5-8
CASSLVRGGGEQYF
>few|TRBV19
CASSIAESYGYTF
>-|TRBV5-5
CASRQGLAGELFF
>-|TRBV4-1
CASSQDGGLETREQYF
>-|TRBV4-2
CASSGGVRSYEQYF
>few|TRBV19
CASTKTGGETQYF
>-|TRBV5-6
CASSGRQGSETQYF
>-|TRBV19
CASSIGRGSPLHF
>-|TRBV19
CASSSRQGGRYGYTF
>-|TRBV30
CAWSKLGEQFF
>-|TRBV7-2
CASSKDRNQPQHF
>-|TRBV9
CASSGTGYAYEQYF
>-|TRBV10-1
CASGVGGTDSEQYF
>once|TRBV7-8
CASSLGAGGNTIYF
>-|TRBV7-2
CASSPQGRGSPLHF
>-|TRBV6-5
CASSKRTSGYNEQFF
>-|TRBV5-1
CASSLGLAGGQETQYF
>-|TRBV27
CASSLSSYNSPLHF
>few|TRBV15
CATSISGSTDEQYF
>once|TRBV11-2
CASSEARDGGYTF
>-|TRBV28
CASSLPGDYSPLHF
>-|TRBV28
CASGTGGHSYEQYF
>-|TRBV5-4
CASSLGYSPLHF
>-|TRBV25-1
CASSENTGEGYTF
>once|TRBV5-1
CASSAGLAGVQETQYF
>-|TRBV10-1
CASSAYSYEQYF
>-|TRBV18
CASSPSRQGRYEQYF